The entry below describes one T cell receptor (beta chain). Its cognate antigen has yet to be identified. Multiplex PCR with a touch-down protocol amplified TRB rearrangements, with the TRB-A and TRB-B primer pools combined in a single tube. Two consecutive PCR reactions with Phusion HS II polymerase added Illumina adapters and sample indices to the amplicons. Amplicons were gel-purified with the NucleoSpin Gel and PCR Clean-up kit, then quantified by Qubit and quality-checked on an Agilent 2100 Bioanalyzer. Libraries were sequenced on an Illumina MiSeq using 600-cycle, single-indexed, paired-end runs. Per the authors' processing: MiXCR version 2.1.12, together with the default MiXCR reference library, was used to align and assemble the TRB reads. A clone was defined by each unique CDR3 nucleotide sequence, and the analysis included only productive sequences supported by at least two reads. Alpha-parameterized diversity profiles (alpha 0 to 5), including the Shannon (alpha 1) and Simpson (alpha 2) indices, were computed with an R script to assess repertoire diversity. Combinatorial TRB VJ usage was computed with the tcR package and compared between cohorts by principal component analysis with ade4. GLIPH was used to cluster TCRbeta CDR3s in pairs of cohorts matched for age and read depth, and a Wilcoxon test was used to compare cluster frequencies. Once TCRdb had reprocessed the reads, it stored one entry per CDR3 protein sequence and supplied no DNA. These V and J calls derive from TCRdb rather than the authors' analysis. The data table for this sample lists 8,000 to 9,500 distinct CDR3 sequences. The ten top clones hold around 4.2% of the sample.

The sample originates from a study of T cell clusters in autoimmune cytopenias (dated by TCRdb to 2018 to 2020). About the full investigation: Per sample, TRB sequencing gave a median depth of approximately 52,000 reads and a median of about 2,500 distinct TRB clonotypes. Alongside healthy, CLL and autoimmune hepatitis controls, autoimmune cytopenia patients had their peripheral blood TRB and IGH repertoires sequenced at active disease and again during treatment follow-up. The goal of the study was to find out whether patients with autoimmune cytopenia have a disease-specific immune repertoire signature that could be used as a blood-based biomarker. Points the paper makes about the study in general: The cluster-lack signature was not seen for secondary cytopenia versus CLL, apparently masked by the dominant lymphoma-associated repertoire. Compared with active autoimmune hepatitis patients, healthy donors had almost three times as many exclusive TRB clusters, a finding consistent with an autoimmunity-wide signature. The GLIPH analysis suggested a lack of physiological T cell clusters in primary autoimmune cytopenia patients, since around 56 clusters were exclusive to healthy donors whereas some 18 were exclusive to patients. TRB repertoire shifts, with less even repertoires in secondary cytopenia and CLL, mostly reflected lymphoma bias rather than autoimmunity. The T cell clusters were only ever defined in silico, so experimental validation of their functional role was still needed.

CDR1 WSHSY and CDR2 SAAADI were looked up in the germline V gene. Including the terminal cysteine and phenylalanine, the CDR3 comprises 12 residues. The DNA is not on file. For each sample, TRB amplification used 200 to 300 ng of peripheral blood genomic DNA, equal to around 39,000 genome equivalents. The sequence joins TRBV10-2 to TRBJ2-2. The receptor comes from a human donor with an autoimmune cytopenia or autoimmune hepatitis (not recorded which). The sample taken for sequencing was peripheral blood. This receptor carries the CDR3 CASRSMTGELFF.